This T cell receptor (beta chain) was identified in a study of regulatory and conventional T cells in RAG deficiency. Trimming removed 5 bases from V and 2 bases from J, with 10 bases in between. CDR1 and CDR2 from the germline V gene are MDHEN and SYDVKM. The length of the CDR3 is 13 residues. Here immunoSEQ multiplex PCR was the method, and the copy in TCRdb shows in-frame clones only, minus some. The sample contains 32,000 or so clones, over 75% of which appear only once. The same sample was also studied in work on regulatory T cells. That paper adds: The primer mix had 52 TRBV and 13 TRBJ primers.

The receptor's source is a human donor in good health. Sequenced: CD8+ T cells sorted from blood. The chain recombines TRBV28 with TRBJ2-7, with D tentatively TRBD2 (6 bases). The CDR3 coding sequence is TGTGCCAGCAGTGGGACTGTAACCTACGAGCAGTACTTC. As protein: CASSGTVTYEQYF.